The 30 T cell receptor beta chains reported below all come from one sample, sequenced in a study of identical twins. MiXCR, run by TCRdb on the 5' RACE reads, gives a single entry per CDR3 protein. Counted here are about 200,000 distinct CDR3 sequences, 7.5% occurring once; the ten biggest clones make up about 1.8%. This same sample was also taken into another study, of yellow fever vaccine responses in identical twins.

Sample: memory (CD45RO+) T cells sorted from blood. The receptor set was obtained from a young woman in good health.

This clonotype was detected only a few times. V and J are TRBV19 and TRBJ2-7; weak D call: TRBD1 (6 bases). Looked up from germline, CDR1 is LNHDA and CDR2 is SQIVND (reference sequence). The ends were cut back, 3 bases at V and 2 bases at J, with 17 bases in the middle. The CDR3 runs to 16 residues. CDR3 sequence reads: CASSMYRDTRAYEQYF. CDR3 nucleotide sequence: TGTGCCAGTAGTATGTACCGGGACACGAGAGCCTACGAGCAGTACTTC. Full variable domain (outside the CDR3, taken from reference TRBV19 and TRBJ2-7): DGGITQSPKYLFRKEGQNVTLSCEQNLNHDAMYWYRQDPGQGLRLIYYSQIVNDFQKGDIAEGYSVSREKKESFPLTVTSAQKNPTAFYLCASSMYRDTRAYEQYFGPGTRLTVT.

This clonotype has ten or more counts. This sequence joins TRBV7-9 and TRBJ2-5, with 9 bases aligning to TRBD1. The CDR3 runs to 16 residues. Germline V gives CDR1 SEHNR, CDR2 FQNEAQ (reference sequence). The V gene end was trimmed by 1 base and the J gene end by 0 bases; junction bases not matched to a gene: 3. CDR3 in DNA: TGTGCCAGCAGCTTAGACAGGGGGCGGTACCAAGAGACCCAGTACTTC. This sequence encodes CASSLDRGRYQETQYF.

The chain is built from TRBV20-1 and TRBJ2-1; possibly TRBD2 for D (5 bases). From germline, CDR1 is DFQATT and CDR2 SNEGSKA (reference sequence). The CDR3 has 14 amino acids. The V end was cut by 4 bases, the J end by 2 bases, with 12 bases between. The CDR3 protein is CSATSGVAYNEQFF. The CDR3, as DNA: TGCAGTGCTACTTCCGGGGTAGCCTACAATGAGCAGTTCTTC.

The rearrangement uses TRBV6-1 and TRBJ2-7; TRBD1 might be the D (5 bases). V lost 2 bases, J lost 3 bases, and 14 bases lay in between. CDR3 length: 15 residues. Germline V gives CDR1 MNHNS, CDR2 SASEGT. CDR3 residues: CASSEIGQGNYEQYF. CDR3 DNA sequence: TGTGCCAGCAGTGAAATTGGTCAGGGAAACTACGAGCAGTACTTC.

The V call is TRBV11-2, the J call TRBJ2-1; 12 bases agree with TRBD2. Germline assignment: CDR1 SGHAT and CDR2 FQNNGV. The CDR3 length is 14 residues. The trim removed 3 bases at V and 8 bases at J, leaving 2 bases unmatched. Here the CDR3 DNA reads TGTGCCAGCAGCTTTACTAGCGGGGGGCATGAGCAGTTCTTC. Protein product: CASSFTSGGHEQFF.

The chain combines TRBV24-1 with TRBJ1-5; TRBD1 aligns across 7 bases. The V segment lost 5 bases and the J segment 6 bases; nucleotides outside the gene matches: 15. The CDR3 extends over 17 amino acids. From germline, CDR1 is KGHDR and CDR2 SFDVKD. CDR3 DNA sequence: TGTGCCACCAGTGGCTCCGCCGGGGCAGGGGGGAGTCAGCCCCAGCATTTT. Translating it yields CATSGSAGAGGSQPQHF.

The sample holds a few counts of this clonotype. The V and J genes are TRBV12-3 or TRBV12-4 and TRBJ1-4; 11 bases line up with TRBD1. The CDR3 consists of 15 residues. The V segment lost 5 bases and the J segment 7 bases; nucleotides outside the gene matches: 6. Written as DNA, the CDR3 is TGTGCCAGCAGTGGGAGGACAGGGGGCGGTGAAAAACTGTTTTTT. This codes for CASSGRTGGGEKLFF.

This clonotype was seen at least ten times. CDR3 coding DNA: TGCGCCAGCAGCCCCTCGGAAGGCGTTGGGGCCAACGTCCTGACTTTC. Encoded protein: CASSPSEGVGANVLTF. The chain is built from TRBV4-3 and TRBJ2-6; no reliable D call. The CDR3 extends over 16 amino acids. Trimming stripped 4 bases from V and 3 bases from J, with 13 bases between. Germline assignment: CDR1 LGHNA and CDR2 YSLEER.

The V and J genes are TRBV5-1 and TRBJ2-1, with no clear D. This CDR3 is 14 amino acids long. Germline CDR1 reads SGHRS; CDR2 reads YFSETQ. V lost 4 bases and J 6 bases, leaving 14 bases between the germline ends. The CDR3 nucleotides read TGCGCCAGCAGCGCTGCGAGCGAGGCCAATGAGCAGTTCTTC. Protein: CASSAASEANEQFF.

In this sample, this clonotype turned up a few times. The V and J genes are TRBV18 and TRBJ2-7; 10 bases map to TRBD1. Germline assignment: CDR1 KGHSH and CDR2 LQKENI. With V trimmed by 3 bases and J by 4 bases, 9 bases remained unmatched. The CDR3 has 16 residues. The CDR3 nucleotides are TGTGCCAGCTCACCGCCGGAGACAGGGGGCGATTACGAGCAGTACTTC. The encoded protein is CASSPPETGGDYEQYF.

The chain combines TRBV10-3 with TRBJ1-3, with D perhaps TRBD1 (5 bases). This CDR3 comprises 15 residues. The V end was cut by 6 bases, the J end by 4 bases, with 16 bases between. Per germline, CDR1 ENHRY and CDR2 SYGVKD. CDR3 sequence (DNA): TGTGCCATCAGGGACCGGGGCTCCTGGGGAAACACCATATATTTT. It specifies CAIRDRGSWGNTIYF.

This clonotype has just a few counts. This chain uses TRBV10-1 with TRBJ2-6, with D tentatively TRBD1 (5 bases). Deletions cut 3 bases from V and 1 base from J, with 7 bases between. Germline V gene sequence: CDR1 WNHNN, CDR2 SYGVQD (reference sequence). CDR3 length: 15 residues. CDR3 in amino acids: CASSDPGSGANVLTF. CDR3 nucleotide sequence: TGCGCCAGCAGTGACCCAGGGTCTGGGGCCAACGTCCTGACTTTC.

This clonotype was seen at least ten times. The DNA of the CDR3 is TGTGCCAGCAGCCCCCCCAGGCGGGGAAATGAGCAGTTCTTC. Translated, it gives CASSPPRRGNEQFF. The rearrangement joins TRBV16 to TRBJ2-1, with D perhaps matching TRBD2 (6 bases). This CDR3 is 14 amino acids long. Germline lookup yields CDR1 KGHSY and CDR2 FQNENV. The V end lost 4 bases, the J end lost 7 bases, and 14 bases lay between the germline ends.

This clonotype has just a few counts. This rearrangement joins TRBV11-1 to TRBJ2-2; D is unresolved. The CDR3 consists of 14 residues. V shed 6 bases and J shed 1 base, with 9 bases lying between them. CDR1 and CDR2 from the germline V gene are SGHAT and FQDESV (reference sequence). CDR3 DNA: TGTGCCAGCAGTTTACAGCAGAACACCGGGGAGCTGTTTTTT. This translates into CASSLQQNTGELFF.

This clonotype was seen a handful of times. This chain uses TRBV20-1 with TRBJ2-3, with 8 bases identical to TRBD2. CDR1 and CDR2 from the germline V gene are DFQATT and SNEGSKA (reference sequence). The CDR3 runs to 16 residues. Trimming took 6 bases from V and 4 from J; bases not matched to a gene: 15. The CDR3 reads CSASFGRGLRADTQYF. The CDR3 DNA is TGCAGTGCGTCATTCGGGAGGGGTTTAAGGGCAGATACGCAGTATTTT.

The sample holds many counts of this clonotype. The chain couples TRBV5-1 to TRBJ1-1; 7 bases match TRBD1. The CDR3 covers 16 residues. Germline values: CDR1 SGHRS, CDR2 YFSETQ. V shed 3 bases and J 2 bases; nucleotides not matched to a gene: 10. CDR3 amino acids: CASSSNDRAINTEAFF. For the CDR3, the DNA is TGCGCCAGCAGCTCAAACGACAGGGCCATTAACACTGAAGCTTTCTTT.

This clonotype was counted ten times or more. This chain connects TRBV18 to TRBJ1-1; D possibly corresponds to TRBD1 (5 bases). The length of the CDR3 is 14 residues. Between the trimmed V and J ends, which lost 3 bases and 5 bases, there was a span of 13 bases. CDR1 and CDR2 (germline): KGHSH, LQKENI. The DNA of the CDR3 is TGTGCCAGCTCACCGGATATGGGGGGAACTGAAGCTTTCTTT. It yields the protein CASSPDMGGTEAFF.

This clonotype was seen more than once but under ten times. This chain joins TRBV19 and TRBJ2-3; D gene ambiguous. Trimming stripped 7 bases from V and 4 bases from J, with 6 bases between. The CDR3 covers 11 residues. CDR1 and CDR2 from the germline V gene are LNHDA and SQIVND (reference sequence). CDR3 coding DNA: TGTGCCAGTAACGTCCCAGATACGCAGTATTTT. This codes for CASNVPDTQYF.

CDR3 in amino acids: CASSQGLLNQPQHF. CDR3 DNA: TGTGCCAGCAGCCAAGGTTTATTGAATCAGCCCCAGCATTTT. The rearrangement links TRBV3-1 to TRBJ1-5, with D unclear. The CDR3 is made up of 14 amino acids. Trimming removed 1 base at V and 4 bases at J, with 8 bases between. Germline lookup yields CDR1 LGHDT and CDR2 YNNKEL (reference sequence). The complete variable domain, with remaining parts taken from reference TRBV3-1 and TRBJ1-5, reads DTAVSQTPKYLVTQMGNDKSIKCEQNLGHDTMYWYKQDSKKFLKIMFSYNNKELIINETVPNRFSPKSPDKAHLNLHINSLELGDSAVYFCASSQGLLNQPQHFGDGTRLSIL.

In its sample, this clonotype was seen many times. The rearrangement links TRBV3-1 to TRBJ2-2; 8 nucleotides align to TRBD1. Trimming removed 2 bases from V and 4 bases from J; junction bases left unmatched: 6. The CDR3 totals 16 residues. Germline V gene lookup returns CDR1 LGHDT and CDR2 YNNKEL (reference sequence). CDR3 DNA: TGTGCCAGCAGCCAAAGGCAGGGGGCGGGCACCGGGGAGCTGTTTTTT. Translating gives CASSQRQGAGTGELFF.

This clonotype was observed a few times. CDR3 region: CASRIPGVETQYF. CDR3 coding DNA: TGTGCCAGCAGGATCCCGGGGGTGGAGACCCAGTACTTC. This rearrangement joins TRBV28 to TRBJ2-5, with D possibly TRBD2 on 6 matching bases. The CDR3 runs to 13 residues. The germline V gene encodes CDR1 MDHEN and CDR2 SYDVKM. V lost 6 bases, J lost 5 bases, and 13 bases lay in between.

This clonotype has a handful of counts. The rearrangement links TRBV3-1 to TRBJ2-5, with D unclear. CDR3 size: 13 residues. The V gene's germline CDR1 is LGHDT and CDR2 YNNKEL (reference sequence). V was cut by 5 bases and J by 2 bases, with 9 bases left in between. DNA of the CDR3: TGTGCCAGCAGCGACCGGGTTCAAGAGACCCAGTACTTC. Translating gives CASSDRVQETQYF.

This clonotype has at least ten counts. The rearrangement joins TRBV20-1 to TRBJ2-5; D unresolved. The CDR3 runs to 12 residues. The ends were cut back, 7 bases at V and 1 base at J, with 10 bases in the middle. The V gene's germline CDR1 is DFQATT and CDR2 SNEGSKA (reference sequence). In DNA form, the CDR3 reads TGCAGTGTTCCCCGTGGCCAAGAGACCCAGTACTTC. Its protein is CSVPRGQETQYF.

This clonotype has a count of ten or more. This chain joins TRBV28 and TRBJ2-5; D is undetermined. The germline V gene has CDR1 MDHEN and CDR2 SYDVKM. Between the trimmed V and J ends, which lost 7 bases and 0 bases, there was a span of 9 bases. The CDR3 extends over 13 amino acids. CDR3 protein: CASTDADQETQYF. The CDR3 region has the DNA TGTGCCAGCACGGACGCCGACCAAGAGACCCAGTACTTC.

The V and J genes are TRBV18 and TRBJ2-7; no definite D call. The CDR3 totals 12 residues. Trimming removed 1 base at V and 5 bases at J, with 6 bases between. Germline V gene sequence: CDR1 KGHSH, CDR2 LQKENI. In DNA, the CDR3 is TGTGCCAGCTCACCACAGTTAGACGAGCAGTACTTC. It translates to CASSPQLDEQYF.

This clonotype was detected many times. The CDR3, as DNA: TGTGCCAGCAGTGGGAGACAGGGCGGTGAGCAGTTCTTC. It is translated as CASSGRQGGEQFF. The chain joins TRBV6-1 to TRBJ2-1, with TRBD1 matching 7 bases. CDR3 length equals 13 residues. Trimming cost V 4 bases and J 9 bases; bases outside gene matches: 6. Per the germline V gene, CDR1 is MNHNS and CDR2 is SASEGT.

V gene TRBV7-2 combines with J gene TRBJ2-7; a weak D match, TRBD2 (5 bases). This CDR3 has 14 residues. The germline CDR1 and CDR2 sequences are SGHTA and FQGNSA. V was pared by 0 bases and J by 3 bases, with 9 bases between. CDR3 residues: CASSLARTSYEQYF. The CDR3 region has the DNA TGTGCCAGCAGCTTAGCTAGAACTAGCTACGAGCAGTACTTC.

This clonotype was seen ten or more times. The CDR3: CATSRDEGYEQYF. In DNA, the CDR3 is TGTGCCACCAGCAGAGATGAGGGGTACGAGCAGTACTTC. The chain couples TRBV15 to TRBJ2-7; D may correspond to TRBD1 or TRBD2 (5 bases each). In germline, CDR1 is LNHNV, CDR2 YYDKDF (reference sequence). The CDR3 runs to 13 residues. V shed 0 bases and J shed 4 bases, with 7 bases lying between them.

As for this clonotype: This sequence may be a read error, since a much larger clone differs from it by one base. DNA for the CDR3: TGTGCCGGCAGGTTCCTAGGTAGGCAGTTCTTC. Its translation is CAGRFLGRQFF. The V and J genes are TRBV25-1 and TRBJ2-1; no clear D. Germline assignment: CDR1 MGHDK and CDR2 SYGVNS. The CDR3 covers 11 residues.

This clonotype was observed a handful of times. The chain joins TRBV28 to TRBJ2-2; TRBD1 might be the D (6 bases). The CDR3 consists of 15 residues. Between the trimmed V and J ends, which lost 5 bases and 3 bases, there was a span of 13 bases. Germline V gene data show CDR1 as MDHEN and CDR2 as SYDVKM. As DNA, the CDR3 is TGTGCCAGCAGTACATTTGAGGGGGACACCGGGGAGCTGTTTTTT. Translated, it gives CASSTFEGDTGELFF.